Listed below are T cell receptor beta chains from one sample, sequenced in a study of blood T cell repertoires in COVID-19. Produced via immunoSEQ multiplex PCR; TCRdb's table is partial and in-frame only. The sample carries over 350,000 clones, approximately 90% recorded once. Material: peripheral blood. These receptors were collected from a woman aged 25 to 39 with acute or convalescent COVID-19. The CDR3 runs from the conserved cysteine through the conserved F or W. Fields, in order: V gene, J gene, CDR3 protein.

>TRBV6-5|TRBJ2-1
CASSLDTYNEQFF
>TRBV3-1/TRBV3-2|TRBJ1-3
CASSQDRWRTERVNTIYF
>TRBV6-5|TRBJ2-1
CAGSRGSDYNEQFF
>TRBV15|TRBJ1-5
CATSTEAAWDSRNQPQHF
>TRBV7-9|TRBJ2-7
CASSASLAAAYEQYF
>TRBV11-1|TRBJ2-7
CASSFLAGQEFYEQYF
>TRBV9|TRBJ1-2
CASDSGGDGYTF
>TRBV27|TRBJ1-1
CASSIRTGLGAFF
>TRBV12-3/TRBV12-4|TRBJ2-5
CASNRAGETQYF
>TRBV7-2|TRBJ2-5
CASSTGLAGGRVETQYF
>TRBV7-6|TRBJ2-3
CASSLRGGDTQYF
>TRBV5-4|TRBJ2-7
CASSSRGQYEQYF
>TRBV29-1|TRBJ2-3
CSVGGGFETTDTQYF
>TRBV19|TRBJ2-1
CASSTGTGGRGEQFF
>TRBV12-3/TRBV12-4|TRBJ2-2
CASRTGSPGELFF
>TRBV5-1|TRBJ2-7
CASSPDHGTQGNYEQYF
>TRBV1|TRBJ1-6
CTSSQELTPDSPLHF
>TRBV9|TRBJ2-5
CASSERGFQETQYF
>TRBV2|TRBJ2-2
CATVGLAGRAGELFF
>TRBV11-2|TRBJ2-7
CASSWNRDRTYEQYF
>TRBV30|TRBJ1-1
CAWRFRWTEAFF
>TRBV27|TRBJ2-7
CASSLQGTYEQYF
>TRBV5-5|TRBJ2-1
CASTLRGTGSVLIYNEQFF
>TRBV7-9|TRBJ1-4
CASSLDGDEKLFF
>TRBV14|TRBJ2-7
CASSQGQGFYEQYF
>TRBV7-9|TRBJ2-3
CASSPQQRGTDTQYF
>TRBV6-5|TRBJ2-7
CASSSQLLYEQYF
>TRBV29-1|TRBJ1-1
CSVEDHGVNTEAFF
>TRBV29-1|TRBJ1-1
CSVETPGRNTEAFF
>TRBV3-1/TRBV3-2|TRBJ2-3
CTSSQRDTQYF
>TRBV10-3|TRBJ1-2
CAIREGQMPYGYTF
>TRBV19|TRBJ2-5
CASKTSGGRQETQYF
>TRBV24-1|TRBJ2-5
CATSDSGGEETQYF
>TRBV9|TRBJ1-3
CASSVGGERGNTIYF
>TRBV9|TRBJ1-2
CASSVTGTGAYGYTF
>TRBV7-9|TRBJ2-3
CASSSPAGGDTQYF
>TRBV5-4|TRBJ2-7
CASTRAGGGYEQYF
>TRBV7-9|TRBJ2-2
CASSLGRVESTGELFF
>TRBV5-1|TRBJ2-5
CASSLASGGGETQYF
>TRBV12-5|TRBJ1-1
CASGEDSKAFF
>TRBV27|TRBJ2-1
CASITGGDNEQFF
>TRBV6-2/TRBV6-3|TRBJ1-2
CASSYAGTGRNYGYTF
>TRBV3-1/TRBV3-2|TRBJ2-7
CASSRGTGPTYEQYF
>TRBV27|TRBJ2-1
CATLALDNEQFF
>TRBV24-1|TRBJ2-1
CATSDFGGTGPPEQFF
>TRBV4-1|TRBJ2-1
CASSQDGGNEQFF
>TRBV27|TRBJ1-5
CLFLAGGQPQHF
>TRBV4-1|TRBJ2-2
CASSQTHRGEDGELFF
>TRBV27|TRBJ2-7
CASSFKPSGGYEQYF
>TRBV3-1/TRBV3-2|TRBJ1-1
CASSPGTRWAFF
>TRBV7-3|TRBJ2-1
CASSREGSYNEQFF
>TRBV6-1|TRBJ1-5
CASSEAGEGGTVRQPQHF
>TRBV28|TRBJ1-2
CASRIAGGGNYGYTF
>TRBV27|TRBJ1-5
CASRKGDQPQHF
>TRBV3-1/TRBV3-2|TRBJ2-1
CASSQDSGGVYNEQFF
>TRBV28|TRBJ1-4
CASSQGRIGFF
>TRBV5-1|TRBJ1-2
CASSLEGGGYTF
>TRBV5-4|TRBJ1-6
CASSFRDSPLHF
>TRBV18|TRBJ2-2
CASSPGQGRTGELFF
>TRBV2|TRBJ1-2
CASSERGGSNYGYTF